The 20 T cell receptor beta chains reported below all come from one sample, sequenced in a study of tumor-infiltrating lymphocytes in primary liver carcinoma. Making TCR beta cDNA involved approximately 0.5 ug total RNA and a constant-region primer. TCR beta libraries came from three nested multiplex PCR rounds using slightly modified ARM-PCR. With TRBV1-TRBV30 forward primers and a C-beta reverse primer, the first two PCR rounds were run for around 10 cycles each. TCRdb re-analysed the multiplex PCR reads in MiXCR, keeping a single row per CDR3 protein. The sample holds fewer than 400,000 distinct CDR3 sequences, around three fifths seen once. Germline DNA was also extracted, while the blood RNA originated from unsorted whole blood. The sample comprised peripheral blood. The receptors were gathered from a woman under 40 with primary liver carcinoma and hepatitis B virus infection.

A word on this clonotype: A much larger clonotype is one base distant, so this may be a read error. V is TRBV6-2 or TRBV6-3 and J is TRBJ2-1; D is unresolved. With 0 bases removed from V and 9 bases from J, the gap between germline ends came to 6 bases. Germline lookup yields CDR1 MNHEY and CDR2 SVGEGT. The CDR3 has 12 amino acids. In DNA form, the CDR3 reads TGTGCCAGCAGTTACTCTCCCAGTGAGCAGTTCTTC. It yields the protein CASSYSPSEQFF.

This clonotype was picked up many times. The rearrangement uses TRBV6-5 and TRBJ2-5; the D gene is possibly TRBD2 (5 bases). This CDR3 contains 15 residues. The ends were cut back, 0 bases at V and 5 bases at J, with 13 bases in the middle. Germline values: CDR1 MNHEY, CDR2 SVGAGI. CDR3 protein: CASSYSGGHRETQYF. CDR3 DNA sequence: TGTGCCAGCAGTTACTCTGGAGGCCATCGGGAGACCCAGTACTTC.

This clonotype was observed many times. The CDR3 is CASRTGGAGTGELFF. The DNA of the CDR3 is TGTGCCAGCAGGACAGGGGGCGCAGGCACCGGGGAGCTGTTTTTT. The V gene is TRBV6-1, the J gene TRBJ2-2; 10 bases map to TRBD1. Trimming removed 6 bases from V and 4 bases from J; junction bases left unmatched: 5. Germline CDR1 and CDR2: MNHNS and SASEGT. The CDR3 runs to 15 residues.

This clonotype was seen a few times. Its ends do not fully match the called genes, so a read error is possible. The rearrangement links TRBV4-1 to TRBJ2-7; 10 positions match TRBD1. This CDR3 region has 16 residues. Germline V CDR1 and CDR2: MGHRA, YSYEKL. The CDR3 coding sequence is TGCGCCAGCAGCCAGGCGGGACAGGGGCAATCCCCTCCCTCTATCTTC. This translates into CASSQAGQGQSPPSIF.

Of note for this clonotype: This may come from a read error, since a much larger clone is one base off. The chain combines TRBV6-2 or TRBV6-3 with TRBJ2-2; TRBD1 agrees at 8 bases. CDR1 and CDR2 (germline): MNHEY, SVGEGT. The CDR3 spans 15 residues. The CDR3 is CASSRTQGDTGELSF. The CDR3 DNA reads TGTGCCAGCAGCCGCACACAGGGGGATACCGGGGAGCTGTCTTTT.

This chain connects TRBV29-1 to TRBJ1-1; D gene uncertain. CDR1 and CDR2 from the germline V gene are SQVTM and ANQGSEA. V was trimmed by 6 bases and J by 2 bases, leaving 7 bases between them. The length of the CDR3 is 11 residues. CDR3 in amino acids: CSVFSNTEAFF. The DNA of the CDR3 is TGCAGCGTATTCAGCAACACTGAAGCTTTCTTT.

The chain carries TRBV4-3 and TRBJ2-1; perhaps TRBD1 as D (5 bases). Trimming left V 4 bases short and J 7 bases short, with 14 bases between. The CDR3 consists of 14 residues. Germline V gene lookup returns CDR1 LGHNA and CDR2 YSLEER. Here the CDR3 reads CASSPEGQGNEQFF. CDR3 sequence (DNA): TGCGCCAGCAGCCCGGAAGGACAAGGTAATGAGCAGTTCTTC.

This chain links TRBV5-5 with TRBJ2-7, with 11 bases lining up with TRBD1. The CDR3 has 17 residues. V shed 7 bases and J 4 bases; nucleotides not matched to a gene: 16. Germline V gene data show CDR1 as SGHKS and CDR2 as YYEKEE (reference sequence). As DNA, the CDR3 is TGTGCCAGCTGCGATACTGGACAGGGGGCTTTCCTGTACGAGCAGTACTTC. This translates into CASCDTGQGAFLYEQYF.

This clonotype was detected only once. The rearrangement links TRBV11-3 to TRBJ2-2; D is unclear. Germline values: CDR1 SGHNT, CDR2 YENEEA. This CDR3 has 15 amino acids. V was cut by 3 bases and J by 4 bases, with 12 bases left in between. The CDR3 loop reads CASSFLRWSTGELFF. In DNA form, the CDR3 reads TGTGCCAGCAGCTTCCTCCGGTGGAGCACCGGGGAGCTGTTTTTT.

Regarding this clonotype: A read error may produce the germline difference seen at one junction end. The rearrangement joins TRBV29-1 to TRBJ1-1; 8 bases are shared with TRBD1. CDR1 and CDR2 from the germline V gene are SQVTM and ANQGSEA. CDR3 length: 14 amino acids. DNA for the CDR3: TGCAGCGTTTCCAACAACAGGGGGAGCACTGAAGCTTTGTTT. Amino acids: CSVSNNRGSTEALF. Filled out from reference TRBV29-1 and TRBJ1-1, the complete variable domain reads SAVISQKPSRDICQRGTSLTIQCQVDSQVTMMFWYRQQPGQSLTLIATANQGSEATYESGFVIDKFPISRPNLTFSTLTVSNMSPEDSSIYLCSVSNNRGSTEALFGQGTRLTVV.

As regards this clonotype: One end of the junction fails to match germline, which may point to a read error. The V and J genes are TRBV11-2 and TRBJ2-7, with D perhaps matching TRBD1 (6 bases). The CDR3 extends over 13 amino acids. In germline, CDR1 is SGHAT, CDR2 FQNNGV. The CDR3 sequence: CANSRSIQGAILF. DNA for the CDR3: TGTGCCAACAGCAGATCGATACAGGGTGCTATTCTCTTC.

A note on this clonotype: The conserved phenylalanine or tryptophan normally closing the CDR3 is absent here, so this likely arose from a read error. The chain has TRBV11-2 and TRBJ2-7; TRBD2 matches 10 bases. Germline values: CDR1 SGHAT, CDR2 FQNNGV. Losses at the gene ends were 9 bases for V and 2 bases for J; bases not matched to a gene: 13. This CDR3 region has 16 residues. Written as DNA, the CDR3 is TGTGCCAGTAGCCCCGGACTAGCGGTTTCTACCTACGAGCAGTACCTC. Translating it yields CASSPGLAVSTYEQYL.

The V call is TRBV4-3, the J call TRBJ2-1, with D maybe TRBD2 (7 bases). V was pared by 4 bases and J by 6 bases, with 22 bases between. From germline, CDR1 is LGHNA and CDR2 YSLEER. CDR3 length: 17 residues. The DNA for the CDR3 is TGCGCCAGCAGCCCGTCCCGGGAGGCCGCAGGGGCCAATGAGCAGTTCTTC. Its translation is CASSPSREAAGANEQFF.

This sequence joins TRBV2 and TRBJ2-2; D is ambiguous. The germline gives CDR1 SNHLY, CDR2 FYNNEI. Trimming took 5 bases from V and 0 from J, leaving 10 bases between them. This CDR3 is built from 15 residues. In DNA, the CDR3 is TGTGCCAGCAGTCGCCAGACTTCGAACACCGGGGAGCTGTTTTTT. This gives the protein CASSRQTSNTGELFF.

On this clonotype itself: One junction end disagrees with the germline gene, perhaps due to a read error. J is TRBJ2-1 and V is TRBV7-8; TRBD2 matches at 9 bases. Germline lookup yields CDR1 SGHVS and CDR2 FQNEAQ. This CDR3 is 15 amino acids long. This CDR3 reads CVSSSREGQYNEQFF. The CDR3 bases are TGTGTCAGCAGCTCGCGGGAGGGACAATACAATGAGCAGTTCTTC. Full variable domain (remainder filled in from reference TRBV7-8 and TRBJ2-1): GAGVSQSPRYKVAKRGQDVALRCDPISGHVSLFWYQQALGQGPEFLTYFQNEAQLDKSGLPSDRFFAERPEGSVSTLKIQRTQQEDSAVYLCVSSSREGQYNEQFFGPGTRLTVL.

This clonotype was seen more than once but under ten times. The CDR3 coding sequence is TGTGCCAGCAGCTTGCAGGGAAGTATGAAGGATGGCTACACCTTC. Its protein is CASSLQGSMKDGYTF. The J gene is TRBJ1-2, the V gene TRBV5-5; TRBD1 is a possible D gene (5 bases). The CDR3 length is 15 residues. V was pared by 1 base and J by 6 bases, with 16 bases between. CDR1 and CDR2 from the germline V gene are SGHKS and YYEKEE (reference sequence). The whole variable domain, remainder taken from reference TRBV5-5 and TRBJ1-2, is DAGVTQSPTHLIKTRGQQVTLRCSPISGHKSVSWYQQVLGQGPQFIFQYYEKEERGRGNFPDRFSARQFPNYSSELNVNALLLGDSALYLCASSLQGSMKDGYTFGSGTRLTVV.

This clonotype was counted only a few times. The V and J genes are TRBV28 and TRBJ1-5, with D unresolved. The CDR3 runs to 12 residues. Germline CDR1 is MDHEN and CDR2 is SYDVKM. V shed 6 bases and J shed 6 bases, with 9 bases lying between them. The CDR3 is CASSVIAQPQHF. The CDR3 DNA is TGTGCCAGCAGCGTAATCGCTCAGCCCCAGCATTTT.

This sequence joins TRBV28 and TRBJ1-4, with D unclear. Trimming took off 6 bases at V and 11 bases at J, with 16 bases between the two ends. The CDR3 runs 13 residues. Germline V gene sequence: CDR1 MDHEN, CDR2 SYDVKM. The CDR3 here is CASSLQSGPKLFF. The CDR3 nucleotides are TGTGCCAGCAGCCTGCAGTCCGGGCCTAAACTGTTTTTT.

The chain links TRBV11-2 to TRBJ2-1; 14 bases are shared with TRBD2. This CDR3 spans 15 amino acids. Per the germline V gene, CDR1 is SGHAT and CDR2 is FQNNGV. The V segment lost 6 bases and the J segment 12 bases; nucleotides outside the gene matches: 10. CDR3 region: CASSLTSGRGYGQFF. The DNA for the CDR3 is TGTGCCAGCAGTCTGACTAGCGGGAGGGGATATGGGCAGTTCTTC.

The table lists this clonotype with a count of one. One junction end disagrees with the germline gene, perhaps due to a read error. The chain has TRBV12-3 or TRBV12-4 and TRBJ2-1; D may be TRBD2 (5 bases). The CDR3 has 13 residues. The CDR3 spells CASSPGLSSEQLF. The DNA of the CDR3 is TGTGCCAGCAGTCCCGGACTTTCCTCTGAGCAGCTCTTC.